A single sample is the source of the 12 T cell receptor beta chains below, sequenced in a study of blood T cell repertoires in COVID-19. Assay used: immunoSEQ multiplex PCR; TCRdb lists only in-frame clones, some missing. Of roughly 250,000 clones in the sample, roughly 80% were seen once. The sample consisted of peripheral blood. These TCRs come from a woman in her thirties or forties with active or convalescent COVID-19.

This chain joins TRBV5-4 and TRBJ2-3, with D perhaps TRBD2 (5 bases). V lost 5 bases, J lost 1 base, and 14 bases lay in between. CDR3 length: 15 residues. Germline CDR1 is SGHNT and CDR2 is YYREEE (reference sequence). Here the CDR3 DNA reads TGTGCCAGCAGTCACCCCTCCGGGGGCACAGATACGCAGTATTTT. This codes for CASSHPSGGTDTQYF.

J is TRBJ1-4 and V is TRBV10-3; maybe TRBD1 (5 bases). Per the germline V gene, CDR1 is ENHRY and CDR2 is SYGVKD. This CDR3 has 15 residues. With 0 bases removed from V and 8 bases from J, the gap between germline ends came to 13 bases. The CDR3 DNA reads TGTGCCATCAGTGAGTCGCGACAGCCTGAAGAAAAACTGTTTTTT. This sequence encodes CAISESRQPEEKLFF.

The V and J genes are TRBV18 and TRBJ2-5, with D perhaps TRBD2 (6 bases). V was clipped by 3 bases and J by 1 base, with 6 bases between them. Germline V gives CDR1 KGHSH, CDR2 LQKENI. The CDR3 contains 13 residues. The CDR3 protein is CASSPGLQETQYF. CDR3 coding DNA: TGTGCCAGCTCACCGGGACTCCAAGAGACCCAGTACTTC.

The chain recombines TRBV25-1 with TRBJ1-3, with D tentatively TRBD1 (5 bases). The CDR3 has 14 amino acids. V was pared by 4 bases and J by 4 bases, with 11 bases between. Looked up from germline, CDR1 is MGHDK and CDR2 is SYGVNS. CDR3 DNA: TGTGCCAGCAGTGGCGGGGGTTTCGGAAACACCATATATTTT. Its protein product is CASSGGGFGNTIYF.

The V gene is TRBV19, the J gene TRBJ1-2, with a possible D match to TRBD1 (5 bases). Germline lookup yields CDR1 LNHDA and CDR2 SQIVND (reference sequence). V was pared by 3 bases and J by 8 bases, with 7 bases between. This CDR3 has 11 residues. CDR3 sequence (DNA): TGTGCCAGTAGTATTAGGGGAGGCTACACCTTC. As protein: CASSIRGGYTF.

This chain connects TRBV12-3 or TRBV12-4 to TRBJ2-7; D gene ambiguous. The V end lost 6 bases, the J end lost 5 bases, and 11 bases lay between the germline ends. The CDR3 length is 12 residues. CDR3 sequence: CASSHDSDEQYF. Written as DNA, the CDR3 is TGTGCCAGCAGCCACGACTCGGACGAGCAGTACTTC.

The chain recombines TRBV28 with TRBJ1-2; 7 bases fit TRBD1. The germline V gene encodes CDR1 MDHEN and CDR2 SYDVKM. Trimming cost V 10 bases and J 7 bases; bases outside gene matches: 6. The length of the CDR3 is 11 residues. DNA of the CDR3: TGTGCCATTGACGACAGGGTTGGCTACACCTTC. The encoded protein is CAIDDRVGYTF.

This chain uses TRBV5-4 with TRBJ2-4; 8 nucleotides line up with TRBD1. From germline, CDR1 is SGHNT and CDR2 YYREEE (reference sequence). This CDR3 contains 16 residues. The trim removed 4 bases at V and 3 bases at J, leaving 9 bases unmatched. CDR3 sequence (DNA): TGTGCCAGCAGCCCCAGGACAGGGCTGTTCAAAAACATTCAGTACTTC. Encoded protein: CASSPRTGLFKNIQYF.

The chain couples TRBV5-1 to TRBJ1-1; 10 bases are shared with TRBD1. This CDR3 comprises 16 residues. The V gene end was trimmed by 4 bases and the J gene end by 4 bases; junction bases not matched to a gene: 10. CDR1 SGHRS and CDR2 YFSETQ come from the germline V gene. The CDR3 DNA is TGCGCCAGCAGCCCCGGGACAGGGGCCTTGGGCACTGAAGCTTTCTTT. It translates to CASSPGTGALGTEAFF.

The chain employs TRBV5-1 and TRBJ2-7; D gene unclear. V was shortened by 4 bases and J by 5 bases, with 10 bases between the two germline ends. The CDR3 totals 12 residues. Germline-derived CDR1 and CDR2 are SGHRS and YFSETQ. In DNA form, the CDR3 reads TGCGCCAGCAGCGTGAGAGCCCACGAGCAGTACTTC. Translating it yields CASSVRAHEQYF.

This chain connects TRBV6-1 to TRBJ1-2; TRBD1 might be the D (6 bases). The germline CDR1 and CDR2 sequences are MNHNS and SASEGT. The CDR3 contains 13 residues. V lost 4 bases, J lost 2 bases, and 8 bases lay in between. CDR3 region: CASSVQGNYGYTF. The CDR3 bases are TGTGCCAGCAGTGTACAGGGCAACTATGGCTACACCTTC.

This clone occurred a few times. The chain uses TRBV9 and TRBJ1-4; no clear D. CDR1 is SGDLS, CDR2 YYNGEE, per germline. CDR3 size: 16 residues. Trimming cost V 0 bases and J 3 bases, with 12 bases left between them. Here the CDR3 DNA reads TGTGCCAGCAGCGTAGCTTGGGGAGGTTCTAATGAAAAACTGTTTTTT. It translates to CASSVAWGGSNEKLFF.